These 8 T cell receptor beta chains originate from one sample sequenced in a study of blood T cell repertoires in COVID-19. Clones were read by immunoSEQ multiplex PCR, and TCRdb kept only the in-frame ones, dropping some. The sample includes about 240,000 clones, 85% to 90% seen only once; the top ten take more than 6.5%. Material: peripheral blood. These receptors all stem from a woman in her seventies with active or convalescent COVID-19.

The chain recombines TRBV15 with TRBJ2-1; maybe TRBD2 (6 bases). Deletions cut 9 bases from V and 5 bases from J, with 14 bases between. From germline, CDR1 is LNHNV and CDR2 YYDKDF (reference sequence). CDR3 size: 13 residues. CDR3: CATKDYPDNEQFF. The CDR3 coding sequence is TGTGCCACAAAGGACTATCCTGACAATGAGCAGTTCTTC.

The gene calls are TRBV5-1 and TRBJ1-1; 7 nucleotides align to TRBD1. V was pared by 4 bases and J by 8 bases, with 8 bases of the junction left unmatched. The germline gives CDR1 SGHRS, CDR2 YFSETQ. CDR3 length: 13 amino acids. DNA of the CDR3: TGCGCCAGCAGCCGCCCACAGGGGTTGGAAGCTTTCTTT. It specifies CASSRPQGLEAFF.

The chain is built from TRBV6-5 and TRBJ1-1; D not certain. The CDR3 runs 12 residues. V lost 11 bases and J 5 bases, leaving 15 bases between the germline ends. The germline V gene has CDR1 MNHEY and CDR2 SVGAGI. CDR3: CALRAFGTEAFF. DNA for the CDR3: TGTGCCCTGCGGGCATTTGGAACTGAAGCTTTCTTT.

The V and J genes are TRBV4-1 and TRBJ1-2; D possibly corresponds to TRBD1 (6 bases). CDR1 and CDR2 from the germline V gene are MGHRA and YSYEKL. V was pared by 3 bases and J by 7 bases, with 21 bases between. This CDR3 is 16 amino acids long. CDR3 sequence (DNA): TGCGCCAGCAGCCAGACCCTAAACAGGGTAGAGGGTGGCTACACCTTC. As protein: CASSQTLNRVEGGYTF.

The chain combines TRBV3-1 (or the pseudogene TRBV3-2) with TRBJ1-5; a weak D match, TRBD1 (5 bases). The CDR3 has 13 residues. Germline V CDR1 and CDR2: LGHDT, YNNKEL (reference sequence). V was shortened by 4 bases and J by 7 bases, with 11 bases between the two germline ends. CDR3 DNA: TGTGCCAGCAGCCGGGGCAAAGGGCAGCCCCAGCATTTT. It codes for CASSRGKGQPQHF.

J is TRBJ1-5 and V is TRBV19; D remains unclear. Germline V gene data show CDR1 as LNHDA and CDR2 as SQIVND (reference sequence). The CDR3 length is 13 residues. The V end lost 8 bases, the J end lost 5 bases, and 13 bases lay between the germline ends. CDR3 coding DNA: TGTGCCAGTTCGACGACTCGGGATCAGCCCCAGCATTTT. Its protein product is CASSTTRDQPQHF. The whole variable domain, filled in from reference TRBV19 and TRBJ1-5, reads DGGITQSPKYLFRKEGQNVTLSCEQNLNHDAMYWYRQDPGQGLRLIYYSQIVNDFQKGDIAEGYSVSREKKESFPLTVTSAQKNPTAFYLCASSTTRDQPQHFGDGTRLSIL.

This sequence joins TRBV4-3 and TRBJ1-2, with TRBD1 matching over 9 bases. From germline, CDR1 is LGHNA and CDR2 YSLEER. The CDR3 extends over 12 amino acids. Trimming cost V 3 bases and J 9 bases; bases outside gene matches: 2. The CDR3 nucleotides are TGCGCCAGCAGCCAGGACAGGGGAAGCTACACCTTC. Amino acid sequence: CASSQDRGSYTF.

This chain uses TRBV6-5 with TRBJ1-1; 7 nucleotides line up with TRBD1. Germline CDR1 is MNHEY and CDR2 is SVGAGI. The CDR3 extends over 13 amino acids. The J segment lost 3 bases and the V segment lost 6 bases, leaving 4 bases of the junction unmatched. CDR3 sequence reads: CASSLTGDTEAFF. Here the CDR3 DNA reads TGTGCCAGCAGCCTTACAGGGGACACTGAAGCTTTCTTT.